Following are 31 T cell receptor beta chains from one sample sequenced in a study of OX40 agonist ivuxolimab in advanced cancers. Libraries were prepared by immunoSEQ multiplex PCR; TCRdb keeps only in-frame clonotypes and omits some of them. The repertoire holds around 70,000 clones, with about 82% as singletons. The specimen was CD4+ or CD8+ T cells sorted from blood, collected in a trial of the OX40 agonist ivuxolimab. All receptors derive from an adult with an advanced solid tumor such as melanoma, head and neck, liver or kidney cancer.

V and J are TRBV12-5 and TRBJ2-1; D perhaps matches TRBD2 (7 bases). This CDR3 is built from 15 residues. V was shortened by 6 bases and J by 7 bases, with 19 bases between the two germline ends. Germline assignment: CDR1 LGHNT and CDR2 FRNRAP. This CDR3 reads CASGPGGERKNEQFF. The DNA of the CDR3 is TGTGCTAGTGGCCCGGGGGGCGAGAGGAAGAATGAGCAGTTCTTC.

CDR3 in amino acids: CASSPRPPFNTIYF. In DNA, the CDR3 is TGTGCCAGCAGTCCCCGGCCCCCTTTCAACACCATATATTTT. V usage is TRBV28 and J usage is TRBJ1-3; D is uncertain. Germline V gene lookup returns CDR1 MDHEN and CDR2 SYDVKM. The CDR3 covers 14 residues. The V end lost 5 bases, the J end lost 7 bases, and 15 bases lay between the germline ends.

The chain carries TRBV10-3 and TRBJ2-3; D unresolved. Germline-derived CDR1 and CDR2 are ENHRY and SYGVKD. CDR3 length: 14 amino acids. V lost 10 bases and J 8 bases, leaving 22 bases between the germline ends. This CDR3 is CATPWMVVTGTQYF. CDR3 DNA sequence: TGTGCCACCCCCTGGATGGTTGTGACGGGTACGCAGTATTTT.

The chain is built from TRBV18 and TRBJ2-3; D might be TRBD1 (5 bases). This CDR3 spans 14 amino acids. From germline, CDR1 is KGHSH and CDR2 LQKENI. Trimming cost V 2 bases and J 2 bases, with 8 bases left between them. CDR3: CASSPDSNTDTQYF. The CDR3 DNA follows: TGTGCCAGCTCACCAGACAGTAACACAGATACGCAGTATTTT.

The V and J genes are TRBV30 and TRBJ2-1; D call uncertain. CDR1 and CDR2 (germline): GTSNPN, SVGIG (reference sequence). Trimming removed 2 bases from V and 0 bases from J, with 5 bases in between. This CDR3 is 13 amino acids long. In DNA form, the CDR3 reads TGTGCCTGGAGTAGGACCTCCTACAATGAGCAGTTCTTC. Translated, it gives CAWSRTSYNEQFF.

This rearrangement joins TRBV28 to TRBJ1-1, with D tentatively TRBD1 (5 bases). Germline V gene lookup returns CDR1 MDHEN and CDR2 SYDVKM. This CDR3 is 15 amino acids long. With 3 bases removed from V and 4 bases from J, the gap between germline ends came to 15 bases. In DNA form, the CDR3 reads TGTGCCAGCAGTTTGCCACGACAGTCCGGCACTGAAGCTTTCTTT. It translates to CASSLPRQSGTEAFF.

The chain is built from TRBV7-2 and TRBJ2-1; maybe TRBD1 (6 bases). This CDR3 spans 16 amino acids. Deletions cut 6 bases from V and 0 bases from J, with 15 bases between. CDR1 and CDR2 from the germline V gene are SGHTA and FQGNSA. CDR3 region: CASSRQVSSSYNEQFF. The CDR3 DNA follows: TGTGCCAGCAGTCGACAGGTCTCTAGCTCCTACAATGAGCAGTTCTTC.

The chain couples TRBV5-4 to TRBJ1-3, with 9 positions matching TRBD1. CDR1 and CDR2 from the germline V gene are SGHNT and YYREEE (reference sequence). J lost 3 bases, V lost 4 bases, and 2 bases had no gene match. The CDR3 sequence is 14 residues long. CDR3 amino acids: CASSKDRGGNTIYF. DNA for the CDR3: TGTGCCAGCAGCAAGGACAGGGGTGGAAACACCATATATTTT.

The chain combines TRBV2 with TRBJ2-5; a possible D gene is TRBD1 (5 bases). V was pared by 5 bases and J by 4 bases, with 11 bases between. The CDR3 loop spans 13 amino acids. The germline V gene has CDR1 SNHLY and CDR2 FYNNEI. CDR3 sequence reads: CASSSGLGETQYF. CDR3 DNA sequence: TGTGCCAGCAGTTCAGGGCTTGGAGAGACCCAGTACTTC.

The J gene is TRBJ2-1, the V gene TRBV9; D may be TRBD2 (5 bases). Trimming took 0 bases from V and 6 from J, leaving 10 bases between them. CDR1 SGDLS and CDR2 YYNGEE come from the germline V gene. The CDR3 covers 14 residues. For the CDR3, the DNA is TGTGCCAGCAGCGTAGTCAGCCGGGGCAATGAGCAGTTCTTC. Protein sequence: CASSVVSRGNEQFF.

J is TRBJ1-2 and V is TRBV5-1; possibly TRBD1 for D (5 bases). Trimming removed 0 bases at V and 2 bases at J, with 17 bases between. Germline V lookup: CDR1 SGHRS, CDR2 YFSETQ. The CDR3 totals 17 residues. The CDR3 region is CASSLDGGRRPNYGYTF. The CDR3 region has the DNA TGCGCCAGCAGCTTGGATGGGGGTCGAAGACCAAACTATGGCTACACCTTC.

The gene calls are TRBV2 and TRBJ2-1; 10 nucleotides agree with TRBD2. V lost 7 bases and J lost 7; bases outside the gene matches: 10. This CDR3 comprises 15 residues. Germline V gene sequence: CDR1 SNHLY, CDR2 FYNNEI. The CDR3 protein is CASTGAGGPDNEQFF. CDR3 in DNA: TGTGCCAGCACGGGAGCGGGAGGGCCGGATAATGAGCAGTTCTTC.

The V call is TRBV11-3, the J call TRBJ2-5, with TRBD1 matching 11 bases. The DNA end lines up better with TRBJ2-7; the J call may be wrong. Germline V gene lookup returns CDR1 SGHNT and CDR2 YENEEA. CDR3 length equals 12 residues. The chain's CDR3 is CASSGQGAEQYF. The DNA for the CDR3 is TGTGCCAGCAGCGGACAGGGGGCCGAGCAGTACTTC.

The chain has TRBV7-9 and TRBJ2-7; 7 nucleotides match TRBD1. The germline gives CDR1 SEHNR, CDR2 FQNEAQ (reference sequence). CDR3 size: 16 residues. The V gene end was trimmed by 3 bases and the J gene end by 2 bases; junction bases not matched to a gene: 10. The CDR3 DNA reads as TGTGCCAGCAGCTTTGGAAGGGGGCGATCCCCCTACGAGCAGTACTTC. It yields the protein CASSFGRGRSPYEQYF.

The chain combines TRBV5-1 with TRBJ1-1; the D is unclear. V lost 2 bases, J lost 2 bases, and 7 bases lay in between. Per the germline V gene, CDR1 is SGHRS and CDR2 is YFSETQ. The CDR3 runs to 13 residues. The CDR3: CASSLDTNTEAFF. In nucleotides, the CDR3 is TGCGCCAGCAGCTTAGACACTAACACTGAAGCTTTCTTT.

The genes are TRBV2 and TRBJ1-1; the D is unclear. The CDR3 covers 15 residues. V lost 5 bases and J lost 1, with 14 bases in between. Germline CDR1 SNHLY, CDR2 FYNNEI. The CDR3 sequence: CASSPRGHKNTEAFF. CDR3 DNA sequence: TGTGCCAGCAGTCCGAGAGGCCACAAGAACACTGAAGCTTTCTTT.

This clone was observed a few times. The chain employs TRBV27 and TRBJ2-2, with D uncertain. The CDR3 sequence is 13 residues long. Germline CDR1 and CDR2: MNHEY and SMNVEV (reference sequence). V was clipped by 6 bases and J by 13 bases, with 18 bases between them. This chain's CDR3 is CASSLAGAWALFF. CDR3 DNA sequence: TGTGCCAGCAGCTTAGCCGGAGCTTGGGCGCTGTTTTTT.

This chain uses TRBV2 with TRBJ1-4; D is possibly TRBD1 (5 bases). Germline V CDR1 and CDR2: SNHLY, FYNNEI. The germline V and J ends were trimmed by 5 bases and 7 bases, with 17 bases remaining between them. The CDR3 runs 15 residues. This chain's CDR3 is CASSQGTGVFEKLFF. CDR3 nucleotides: TGTGCCAGCAGTCAAGGGACTGGGGTGTTTGAAAAACTGTTTTTT.

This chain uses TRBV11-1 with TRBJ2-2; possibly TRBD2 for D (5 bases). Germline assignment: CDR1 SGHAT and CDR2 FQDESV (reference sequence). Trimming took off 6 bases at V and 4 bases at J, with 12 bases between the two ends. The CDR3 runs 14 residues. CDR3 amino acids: CASSDYFLTGELFF. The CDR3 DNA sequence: TGTGCCAGCAGTGACTACTTCCTCACCGGGGAGCTGTTTTTT. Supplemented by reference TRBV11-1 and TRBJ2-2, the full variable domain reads EAEVAQSPRYKITEKSQAVAFWCDPISGHATLYWYRQILGQGPELLVQFQDESVVDDSQLPKDRFSAERLKGVDSTLKIQPAELGDSAMYLCASSDYFLTGELFFGEGSRLTVL.

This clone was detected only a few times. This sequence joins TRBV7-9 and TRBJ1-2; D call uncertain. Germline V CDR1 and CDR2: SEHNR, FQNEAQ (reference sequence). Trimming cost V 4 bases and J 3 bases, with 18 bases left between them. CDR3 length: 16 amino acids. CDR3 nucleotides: TGTGCCAGCAGCTCGGCTGAAAAGTATTTCGACTATGGCTACACCTTC. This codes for CASSSAEKYFDYGYTF.

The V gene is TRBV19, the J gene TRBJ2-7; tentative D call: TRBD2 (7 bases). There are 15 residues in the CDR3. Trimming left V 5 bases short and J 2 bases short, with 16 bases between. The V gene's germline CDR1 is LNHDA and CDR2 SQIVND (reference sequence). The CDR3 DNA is TGTGCCAGTAGTTCCCTCCGGGGGGCTCCCTACGAGCAGTACTTC. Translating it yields CASSSLRGAPYEQYF.

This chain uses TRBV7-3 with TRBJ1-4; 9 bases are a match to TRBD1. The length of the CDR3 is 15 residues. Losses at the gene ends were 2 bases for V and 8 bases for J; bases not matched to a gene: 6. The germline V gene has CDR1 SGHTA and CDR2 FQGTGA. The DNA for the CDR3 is TGTGCCAGCAGCTTAGGGACAGGGACTAGGGAAAAACTGTTTTTT. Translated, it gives CASSLGTGTREKLFF.

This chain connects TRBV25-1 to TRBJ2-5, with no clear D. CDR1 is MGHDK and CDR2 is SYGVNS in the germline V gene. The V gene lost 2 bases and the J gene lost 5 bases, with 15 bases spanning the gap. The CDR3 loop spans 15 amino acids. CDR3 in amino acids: CASSEGQLLGETQYF. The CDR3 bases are TGTGCCAGCAGTGAAGGGCAGCTACTTGGGGAGACCCAGTACTTC.

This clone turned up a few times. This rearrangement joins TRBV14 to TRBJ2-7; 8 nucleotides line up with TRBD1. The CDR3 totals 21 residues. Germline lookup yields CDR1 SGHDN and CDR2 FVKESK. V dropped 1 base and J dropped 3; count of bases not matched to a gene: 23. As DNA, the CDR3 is TGTGCCAGCAGCCAAGGGCGGACAGGGCAGGGGGTGCGCTCGAACCTCTACGAGCAGTACTTC. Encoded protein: CASSQGRTGQGVRSNLYEQYF.

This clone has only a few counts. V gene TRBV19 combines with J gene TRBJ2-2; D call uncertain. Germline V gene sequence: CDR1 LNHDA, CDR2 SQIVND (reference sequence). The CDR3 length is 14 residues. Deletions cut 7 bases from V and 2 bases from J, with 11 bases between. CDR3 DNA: TGTGCCAGTACGAGCCAGGTCAACACCGGGGAGCTGTTTTTT. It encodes CASTSQVNTGELFF.

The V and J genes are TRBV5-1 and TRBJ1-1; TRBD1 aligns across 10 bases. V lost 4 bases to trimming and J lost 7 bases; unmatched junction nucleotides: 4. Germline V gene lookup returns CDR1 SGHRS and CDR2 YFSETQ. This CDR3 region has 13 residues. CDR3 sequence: CASSIGTGDEAFF. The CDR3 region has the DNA TGCGCCAGCAGCATAGGGACAGGGGATGAAGCTTTCTTT.

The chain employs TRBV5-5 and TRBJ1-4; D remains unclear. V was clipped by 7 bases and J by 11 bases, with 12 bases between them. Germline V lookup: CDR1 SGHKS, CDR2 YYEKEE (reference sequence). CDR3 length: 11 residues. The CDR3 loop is CASALCLKLFF. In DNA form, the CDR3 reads TGTGCCAGCGCGCTGTGTCTGAAACTGTTTTTT. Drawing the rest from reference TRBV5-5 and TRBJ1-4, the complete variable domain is DAGVTQSPTHLIKTRGQQVTLRCSPISGHKSVSWYQQVLGQGPQFIFQYYEKEERGRGNFPDRFSARQFPNYSSELNVNALLLGDSALYLCASALCLKLFFGSGTQLSVL.

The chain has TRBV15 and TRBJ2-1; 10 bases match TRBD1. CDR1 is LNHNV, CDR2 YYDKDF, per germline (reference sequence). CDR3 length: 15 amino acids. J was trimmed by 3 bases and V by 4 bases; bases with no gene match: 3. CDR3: CATSTGQGDYNEQFF. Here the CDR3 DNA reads TGTGCCACCAGCACCGGACAGGGGGACTACAATGAGCAGTTCTTC.

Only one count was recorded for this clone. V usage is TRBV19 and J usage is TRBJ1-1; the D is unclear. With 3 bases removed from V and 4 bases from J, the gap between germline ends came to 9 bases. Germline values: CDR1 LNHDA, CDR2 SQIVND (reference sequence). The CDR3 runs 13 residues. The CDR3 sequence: CASSISGPTEAFF. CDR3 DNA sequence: TGTGCCAGTAGTATTTCCGGGCCCACTGAAGCTTTCTTT. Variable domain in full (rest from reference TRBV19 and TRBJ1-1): DGGITQSPKYLFRKEGQNVTLSCEQNLNHDAMYWYRQDPGQGLRLIYYSQIVNDFQKGDIAEGYSVSREKKESFPLTVTSAQKNPTAFYLCASSISGPTEAFFGQGTRLTVV.

CDR3 sequence (DNA): TGTGCCAGCTCCTCTCGGACTAGCGGAAACACAGATACGCAGTATTTT. Its translation is CASSSRTSGNTDTQYF. The chain combines TRBV27 with TRBJ2-3; the match to TRBD2 covers 10 bases. The germline gives CDR1 MNHEY, CDR2 SMNVEV (reference sequence). V lost 8 bases, J lost 2 bases, and 10 bases stayed unmatched. This CDR3 is 16 amino acids long.

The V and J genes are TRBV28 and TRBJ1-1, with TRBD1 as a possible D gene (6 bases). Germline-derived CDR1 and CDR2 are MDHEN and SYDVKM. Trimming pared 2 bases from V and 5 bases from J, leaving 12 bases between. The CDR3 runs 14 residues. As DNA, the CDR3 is TGTGCCAGCAGTTTAACAGGGTTGACGACTGAAGCTTTCTTT. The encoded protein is CASSLTGLTTEAFF.